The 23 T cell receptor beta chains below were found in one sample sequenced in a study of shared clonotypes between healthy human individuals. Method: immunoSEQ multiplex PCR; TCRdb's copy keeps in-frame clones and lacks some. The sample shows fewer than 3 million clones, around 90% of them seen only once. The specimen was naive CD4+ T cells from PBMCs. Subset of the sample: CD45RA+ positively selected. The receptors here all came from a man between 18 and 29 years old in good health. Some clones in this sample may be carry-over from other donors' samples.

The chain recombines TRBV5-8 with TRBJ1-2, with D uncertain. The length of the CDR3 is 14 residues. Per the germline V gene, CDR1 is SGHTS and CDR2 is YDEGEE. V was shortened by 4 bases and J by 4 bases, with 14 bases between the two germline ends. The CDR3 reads CASSPGVLFYGYTF. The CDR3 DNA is TGTGCCAGCAGCCCCGGAGTCCTCTTCTATGGCTACACCTTC.

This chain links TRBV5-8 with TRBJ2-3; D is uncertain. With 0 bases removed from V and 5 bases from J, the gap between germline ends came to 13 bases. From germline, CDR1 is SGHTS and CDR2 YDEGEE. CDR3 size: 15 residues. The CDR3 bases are TGTGCCAGCAGCTTGGGCCAGTCGCGCGGAGATACGCAGTATTTT. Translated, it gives CASSLGQSRGDTQYF.

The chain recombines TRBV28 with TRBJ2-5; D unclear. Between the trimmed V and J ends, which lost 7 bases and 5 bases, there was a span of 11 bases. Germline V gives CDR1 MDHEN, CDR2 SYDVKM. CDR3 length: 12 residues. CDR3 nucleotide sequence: TGTGCCAGCACCATGGTTGGGGAGACCCAGTACTTC. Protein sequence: CASTMVGETQYF.

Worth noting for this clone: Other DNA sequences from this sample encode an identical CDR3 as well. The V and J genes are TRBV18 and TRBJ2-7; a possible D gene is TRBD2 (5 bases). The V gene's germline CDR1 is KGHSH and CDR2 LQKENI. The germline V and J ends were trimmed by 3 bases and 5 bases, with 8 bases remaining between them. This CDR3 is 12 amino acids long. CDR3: CASSPSLDEQYF. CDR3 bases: TGTGCCAGCTCACCCTCACTAGACGAGCAGTACTTC.

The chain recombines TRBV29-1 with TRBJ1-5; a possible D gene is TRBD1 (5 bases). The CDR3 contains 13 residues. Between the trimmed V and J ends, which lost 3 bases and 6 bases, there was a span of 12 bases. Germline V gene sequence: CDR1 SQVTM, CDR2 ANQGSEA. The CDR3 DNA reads TGCAGCGTTGAGGGGCAGGTTGGTCAGCCCCAGCATTTT. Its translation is CSVEGQVGQPQHF.

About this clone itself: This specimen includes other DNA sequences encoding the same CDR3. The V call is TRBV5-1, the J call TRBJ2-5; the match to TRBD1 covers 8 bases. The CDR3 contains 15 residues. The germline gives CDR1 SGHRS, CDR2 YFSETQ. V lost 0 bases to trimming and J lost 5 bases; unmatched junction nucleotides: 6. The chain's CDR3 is CASSLVTGGEETQYF. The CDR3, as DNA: TGCGCCAGCAGCTTGGTAACAGGGGGAGAGGAGACCCAGTACTTC.

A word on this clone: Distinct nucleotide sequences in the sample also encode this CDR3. This chain's CDR3 is CASSVGGLASQETQYF. The DNA of the CDR3 is TGTGCCAGCAGCGTAGGGGGGCTAGCGTCCCAAGAGACCCAGTACTTC. The chain couples TRBV9 to TRBJ2-5; D could derive from TRBD1 or TRBD2 (6 bases each). CDR1 is SGDLS and CDR2 is YYNGEE in the germline V gene. V was pared by 0 bases and J by 1 base, with 13 bases between. The CDR3 contains 16 residues. The full variable domain, rest sourced from reference TRBV9 and TRBJ2-5, is DSGVTQTPKHLITATGQRVTLRCSPRSGDLSVYWYQQSLDQGLQFLIQYYNGEERAKGNILERFSAQQFPDLHSELNLSSLELGDSALYFCASSVGGLASQETQYFGPGTRLLVL.

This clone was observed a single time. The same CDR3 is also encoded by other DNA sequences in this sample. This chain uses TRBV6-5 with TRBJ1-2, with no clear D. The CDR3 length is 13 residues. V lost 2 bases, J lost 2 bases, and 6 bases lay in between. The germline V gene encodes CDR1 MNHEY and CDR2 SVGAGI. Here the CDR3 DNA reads TGTGCCAGCAGTTACGGGCGAAACTATGGCTACACCTTC. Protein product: CASSYGRNYGYTF.

DNA for the CDR3: TGTGCCAGCAGTGAAACCTTACAGGCTGGAAACACCATATATTTT. It translates to CASSETLQAGNTIYF. The J gene is TRBJ1-3, the V gene TRBV6-1; maybe TRBD1 (5 bases). CDR3 length: 15 residues. Trimming left V 2 bases short and J 2 bases short, with 10 bases between. Germline CDR1 reads MNHNS; CDR2 reads SASEGT.

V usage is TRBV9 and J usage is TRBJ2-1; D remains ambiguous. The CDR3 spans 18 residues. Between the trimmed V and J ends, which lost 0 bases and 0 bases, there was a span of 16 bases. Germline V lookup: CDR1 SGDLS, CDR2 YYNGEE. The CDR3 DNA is TGTGCCAGCAGCGTAGCTTTTGAGGATGCCCGCTCCTACAATGAGCAGTTCTTC. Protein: CASSVAFEDARSYNEQFF.

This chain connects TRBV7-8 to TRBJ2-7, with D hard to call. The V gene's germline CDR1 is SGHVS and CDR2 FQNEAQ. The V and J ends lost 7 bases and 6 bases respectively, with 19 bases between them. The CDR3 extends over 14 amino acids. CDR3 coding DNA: TGTGCCAGCAAGACCGGGCCCCTGGCAGCCGAGCAGTACTTC. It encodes CASKTGPLAAEQYF.

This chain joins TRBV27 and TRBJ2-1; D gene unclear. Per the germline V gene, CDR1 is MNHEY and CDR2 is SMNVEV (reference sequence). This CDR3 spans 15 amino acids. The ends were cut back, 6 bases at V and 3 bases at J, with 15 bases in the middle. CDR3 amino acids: CASRSVVRSYNEQFF. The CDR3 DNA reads TGTGCCAGCAGATCAGTGGTCAGGAGCTACAATGAGCAGTTCTTC.

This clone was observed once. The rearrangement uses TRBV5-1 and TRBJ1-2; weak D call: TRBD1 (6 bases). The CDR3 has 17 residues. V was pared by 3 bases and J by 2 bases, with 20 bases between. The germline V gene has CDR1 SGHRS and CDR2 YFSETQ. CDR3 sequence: CASSSRRGAGINYGYTF. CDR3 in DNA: TGCGCCAGCAGCTCCCGCCGGGGGGCAGGGATAAACTATGGCTACACCTTC.

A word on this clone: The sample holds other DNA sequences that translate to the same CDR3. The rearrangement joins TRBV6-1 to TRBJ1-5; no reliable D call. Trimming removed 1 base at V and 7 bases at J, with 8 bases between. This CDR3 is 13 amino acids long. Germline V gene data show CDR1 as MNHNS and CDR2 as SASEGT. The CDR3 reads CASSEGVGQPQHF. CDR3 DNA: TGTGCCAGCAGTGAAGGGGTGGGGCAGCCCCAGCATTTT.

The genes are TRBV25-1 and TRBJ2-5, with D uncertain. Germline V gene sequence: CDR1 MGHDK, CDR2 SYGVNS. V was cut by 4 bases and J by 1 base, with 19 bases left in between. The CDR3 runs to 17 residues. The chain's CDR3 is CASSVRQGRASQETQYF. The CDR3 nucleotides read TGTGCCAGCAGTGTCCGCCAAGGTAGAGCCAGCCAAGAGACCCAGTACTTC.

The CDR3 DNA reads TGTGCCAGCAGCTTATTAGCGGTAGATACGCAGTATTTT. Amino acids: CASSLLAVDTQYF. V gene TRBV7-3 combines with J gene TRBJ2-3; D possibly corresponds to TRBD2 (6 bases). The CDR3 totals 13 residues. Trimming left V 2 bases short and J 5 bases short, with 8 bases between. The germline V gene has CDR1 SGHTA and CDR2 FQGTGA. Filled out from reference TRBV7-3 and TRBJ2-3, the complete variable domain reads GAGVSQTPSNKVTEKGKYVELRCDPISGHTALYWYRQSLGQGPEFLIYFQGTGAADDSGLPNDRFFAVRPEGSVSTLKIQRTERGDSAVYLCASSLLAVDTQYFGPGTRLTVL.

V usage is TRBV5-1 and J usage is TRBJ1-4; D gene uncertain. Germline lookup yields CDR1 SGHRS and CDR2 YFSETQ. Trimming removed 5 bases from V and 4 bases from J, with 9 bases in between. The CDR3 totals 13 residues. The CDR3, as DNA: TGCGCCAGCAGAAGAATGTTTAATGAAAAACTGTTTTTT. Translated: CASRRMFNEKLFF.

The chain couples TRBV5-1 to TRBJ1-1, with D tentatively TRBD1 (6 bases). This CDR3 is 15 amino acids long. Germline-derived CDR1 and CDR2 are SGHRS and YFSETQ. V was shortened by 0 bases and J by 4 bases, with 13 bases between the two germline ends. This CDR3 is CASSLEGRGITEAFF. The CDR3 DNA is TGCGCCAGCAGCTTGGAGGGCAGGGGCATCACTGAAGCTTTCTTT.

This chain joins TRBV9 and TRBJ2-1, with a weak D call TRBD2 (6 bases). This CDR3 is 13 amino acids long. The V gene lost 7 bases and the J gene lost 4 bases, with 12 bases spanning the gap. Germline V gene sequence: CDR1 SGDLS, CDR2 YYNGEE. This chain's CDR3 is CASGGVGYNEQFF. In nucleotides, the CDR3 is TGTGCCAGCGGCGGGGTTGGGTACAATGAGCAGTTCTTC. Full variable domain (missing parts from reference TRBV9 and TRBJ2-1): DSGVTQTPKHLITATGQRVTLRCSPRSGDLSVYWYQQSLDQGLQFLIQYYNGEERAKGNILERFSAQQFPDLHSELNLSSLELGDSALYFCASGGVGYNEQFFGPGTRLTVL.

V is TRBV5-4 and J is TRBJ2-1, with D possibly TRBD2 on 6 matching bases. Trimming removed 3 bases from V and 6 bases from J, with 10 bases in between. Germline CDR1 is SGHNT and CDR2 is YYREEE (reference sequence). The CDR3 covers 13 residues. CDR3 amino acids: CASSSVAANEQFF. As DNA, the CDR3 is TGTGCCAGCAGCTCCGTAGCGGCCAATGAGCAGTTCTTC.

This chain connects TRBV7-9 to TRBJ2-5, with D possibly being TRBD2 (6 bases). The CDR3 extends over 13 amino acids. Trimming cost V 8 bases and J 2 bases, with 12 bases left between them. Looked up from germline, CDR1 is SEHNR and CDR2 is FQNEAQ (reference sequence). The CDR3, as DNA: TGTGCCAGCCTCGTGGGGGGTCAAGAGACCCAGTACTTC. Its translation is CASLVGGQETQYF. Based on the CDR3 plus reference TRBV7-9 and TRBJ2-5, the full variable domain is DTGVSQNPRHKITKRGQNVTFRCDPISEHNRLYWYRQTLGQGPEFLTYFQNEAQLEKSRLLSDRFSAERPKGSFSTLEIQRTEQGDSAMYLCASLVGGQETQYFGPGTRLLVL.

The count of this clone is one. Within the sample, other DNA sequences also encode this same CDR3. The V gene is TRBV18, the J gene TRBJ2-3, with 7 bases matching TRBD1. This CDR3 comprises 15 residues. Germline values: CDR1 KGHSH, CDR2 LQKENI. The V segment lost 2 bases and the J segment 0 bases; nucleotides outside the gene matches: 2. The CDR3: CASSPWDRSTDTQYF. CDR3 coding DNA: TGTGCCAGCTCACCATGGGACAGAAGCACAGATACGCAGTATTTT.

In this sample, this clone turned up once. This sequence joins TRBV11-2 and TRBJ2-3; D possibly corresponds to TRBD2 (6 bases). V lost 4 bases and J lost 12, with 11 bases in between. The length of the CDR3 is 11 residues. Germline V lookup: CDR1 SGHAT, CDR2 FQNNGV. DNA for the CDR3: TGTGCCAGCAGCTCCCGGACTAATCAGTATTTT. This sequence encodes CASSSRTNQYF.